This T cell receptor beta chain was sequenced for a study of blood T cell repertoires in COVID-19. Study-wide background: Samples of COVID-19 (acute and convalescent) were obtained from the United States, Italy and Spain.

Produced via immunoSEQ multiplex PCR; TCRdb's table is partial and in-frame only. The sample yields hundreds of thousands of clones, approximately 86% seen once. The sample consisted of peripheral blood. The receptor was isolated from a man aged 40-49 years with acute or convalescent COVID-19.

The CDR3 DNA sequence: TGCGCCAGCAGCCCTCAACTAGCGGGGGGGCCCAATGAGCAGTTCTTC. It is translated as CASSPQLAGGPNEQFF. The genes are TRBV4-1 and TRBJ2-1; 13 bases align to TRBD2. Germline loops: CDR1 MGHRA, CDR2 YSYEKL. The CDR3 spans 16 residues. The V segment lost 4 bases and the J segment 6 bases; nucleotides outside the gene matches: 6.